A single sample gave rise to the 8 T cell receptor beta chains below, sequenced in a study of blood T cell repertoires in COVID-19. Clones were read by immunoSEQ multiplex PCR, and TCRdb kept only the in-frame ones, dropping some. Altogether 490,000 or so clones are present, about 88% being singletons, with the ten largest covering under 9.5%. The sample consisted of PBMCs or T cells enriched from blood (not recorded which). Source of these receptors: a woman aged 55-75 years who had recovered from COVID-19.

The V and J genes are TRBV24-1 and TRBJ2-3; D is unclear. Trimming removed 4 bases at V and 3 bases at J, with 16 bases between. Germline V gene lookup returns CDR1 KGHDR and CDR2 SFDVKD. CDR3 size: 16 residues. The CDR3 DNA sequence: TGTGCCACCAGTGAACGCGGCCGTCAGTGGACAGATACGCAGTATTTT. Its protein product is CATSERGRQWTDTQYF.

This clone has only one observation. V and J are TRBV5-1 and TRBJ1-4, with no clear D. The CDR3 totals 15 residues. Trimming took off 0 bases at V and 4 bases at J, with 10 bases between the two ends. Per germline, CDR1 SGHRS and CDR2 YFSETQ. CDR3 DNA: TGCGCCAGCAGCTTGGTTGGACTGCATAATGAAAAACTGTTTTTT. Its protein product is CASSLVGLHNEKLFF.

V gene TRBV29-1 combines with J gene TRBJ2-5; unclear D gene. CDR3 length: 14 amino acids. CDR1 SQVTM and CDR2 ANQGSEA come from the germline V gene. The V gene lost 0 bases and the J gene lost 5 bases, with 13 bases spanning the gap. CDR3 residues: CSVEDSWAGETQYF. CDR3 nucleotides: TGCAGCGTTGAAGATTCGTGGGCTGGGGAGACCCAGTACTTC.

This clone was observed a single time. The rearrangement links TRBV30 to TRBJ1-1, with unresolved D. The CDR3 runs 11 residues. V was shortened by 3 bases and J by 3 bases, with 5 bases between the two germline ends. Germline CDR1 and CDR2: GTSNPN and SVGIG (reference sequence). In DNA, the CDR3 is TGTGCCTGGAGCGAGGACACTGAAGCTTTCTTT. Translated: CAWSEDTEAFF.

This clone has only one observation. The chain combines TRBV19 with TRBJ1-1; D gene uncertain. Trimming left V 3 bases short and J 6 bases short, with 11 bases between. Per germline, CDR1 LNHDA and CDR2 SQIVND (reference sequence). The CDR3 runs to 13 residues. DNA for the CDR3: TGTGCCAGTAGTATGTGGGCAGTCCCTGAAGCTTTCTTT. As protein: CASSMWAVPEAFF.

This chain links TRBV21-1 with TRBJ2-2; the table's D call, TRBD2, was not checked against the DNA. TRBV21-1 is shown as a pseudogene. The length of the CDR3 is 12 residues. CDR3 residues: CASTLFGGELFF. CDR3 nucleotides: TGTGCCAGCACCCTATTCGGCGGGGAGCTGTTTTTT.

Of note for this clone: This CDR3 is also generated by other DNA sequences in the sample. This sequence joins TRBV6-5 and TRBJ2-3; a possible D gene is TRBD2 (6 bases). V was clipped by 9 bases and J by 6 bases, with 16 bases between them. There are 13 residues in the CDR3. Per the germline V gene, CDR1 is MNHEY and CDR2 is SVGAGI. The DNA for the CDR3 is TGTGCCAGTTCCCGGGACTCCCCGGATACGCAGTATTTT. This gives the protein CASSRDSPDTQYF.

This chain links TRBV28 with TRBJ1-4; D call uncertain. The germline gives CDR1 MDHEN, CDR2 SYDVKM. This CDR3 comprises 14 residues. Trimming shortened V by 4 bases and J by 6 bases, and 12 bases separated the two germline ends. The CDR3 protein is CASSWRRLDEKLFF. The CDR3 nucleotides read TGTGCCAGCAGTTGGAGAAGGTTGGATGAAAAACTGTTTTTT.